Many counts were recorded for the clone carrying this T cell receptor beta chain. Its antigen is unknown. These data belong to a study of T cells in Graves' hyperthyroidism and ophthalmopathy. The study's findings and limits: Clonotypes that were expanded in thyroid above 0.001 mostly appeared in blood too.

With V trimmed by 6 bases and J by 8 bases, 17 bases remained unmatched. Germline CDR1 and CDR2: DFQATT and SNEGSKA (reference sequence). The CDR3 is 15 amino acids. RNA transcripts served as the template for amplifying TCR beta CDR3 regions. With the HTBI primer set, the TCR CDR3 went through a first round of RT-PCR. In TCRdb, the multiplex PCR reads were re-called with MiXCR into one record per CDR3 protein. The profile shows 480,000 or so distinct CDR3 sequences, 46% of them singletons. The V gene is TRBV20-1, the J gene TRBJ2-5; 8 bases are shared with TRBD2. The receptor comes from an adult woman with Graves' disease, either hyperthyroidism or ophthalmopathy (not recorded which). Sequences were obtained from peripheral blood or thyroid tissue (not recorded which). The CDR3 coding sequence is TGCAGTGCCCCCCCGACTGGCGGGAGGTTTGGAACCCAGTACTTC. Translation gives CSAPPTGGRFGTQYF.